A selection of T cell receptor beta chains follows, all from one sample in a study of blood T cell repertoires in COVID-19. Clones were sequenced by immunoSEQ multiplex PCR, and TCRdb holds only the in-frame ones, with some missing. The data show approximately 67,000 clones, with about 90% seen just once and 5.5% to 8% held by the top ten. The sequenced material came from peripheral blood. The source is a human donor in a cohort sampled during active COVID-19. CDR3s include the opening cysteine and the closing phenylalanine or tryptophan. Only some rows state a clone size, as once, few, many or a class for expanded clones.

j_gene: TRBJ1-4
v_gene: TRBV15
abundance: once
CDR3aa: CATSKGPQNEKLFF

j_gene: TRBJ2-7
v_gene: TRBV7-3
abundance: .
CDR3aa: CAMLQRTGGLTYEQYF

j_gene: TRBJ2-1
v_gene: TRBV9
abundance: .
CDR3aa: CASSLGSGNNNEQFF

j_gene: TRBJ2-1
v_gene: TRBV28
abundance: .
CDR3aa: CASSFSGASYNEQFF

j_gene: TRBJ1-5
v_gene: TRBV19
abundance: .
CDR3aa: CASSRAGDQPQHF

j_gene: TRBJ1-2
v_gene: TRBV19
abundance: .
CDR3aa: CASRIQGGYGYTF

j_gene: TRBJ1-2
v_gene: TRBV2
abundance: .
CDR3aa: CASSPGTGRGYTF

j_gene: TRBJ2-5
v_gene: TRBV19
abundance: .
CDR3aa: CASTQGWGQETQYF

j_gene: TRBJ1-1
v_gene: TRBV6-5
abundance: .
CDR3aa: CASSRTDENTEAFF

j_gene: TRBJ1-3
v_gene: TRBV9
abundance: once
CDR3aa: CASSALQGASGNTIYF

j_gene: TRBJ2-7
v_gene: TRBV5-1
abundance: .
CDR3aa: CASSRESRQGEQYF

j_gene: TRBJ2-3
v_gene: TRBV24-1
abundance: .
CDR3aa: CATSRGAGTDTQYF

j_gene: TRBJ2-1
v_gene: TRBV6-5
abundance: .
CDR3aa: CASRSGLARYNEQFF

j_gene: TRBJ2-7
v_gene: TRBV9
abundance: once
CDR3aa: CASSVASSGIRVQYF

j_gene: TRBJ1-2
v_gene: TRBV19
abundance: .
CDR3aa: CASSNYQPSFGYGYTF

j_gene: TRBJ2-3
v_gene: TRBV5-1
abundance: .
CDR3aa: CASSLIGGFDDTQYF

j_gene: TRBJ2-7
v_gene: TRBV27
abundance: .
CDR3aa: CASRVAGQGSYEQYF

j_gene: TRBJ2-7
v_gene: TRBV6-2/TRBV6-3
abundance: .
CDR3aa: CASRPSLRDTAGYEQYF

j_gene: TRBJ1-2
v_gene: TRBV5-1
abundance: .
CDR3aa: CASSLAGGTDYGYTF

j_gene: TRBJ2-5
v_gene: TRBV7-2
abundance: once
CDR3aa: CASSTGAGGWTQYF

j_gene: TRBJ2-3
v_gene: TRBV7-3
abundance: .
CDR3aa: CASSFFKHPQITDTQYF

j_gene: TRBJ2-3
v_gene: TRBV4-2
abundance: .
CDR3aa: CASSLAPSGTDTDTQYF

j_gene: TRBJ2-7
v_gene: TRBV3-1/TRBV3-2
abundance: .
CDR3aa: CASSHWTDGYEQYF

j_gene: TRBJ2-1
v_gene: TRBV14
abundance: once
CDR3aa: CASSQVSETSGYNEQFF

j_gene: TRBJ2-1
v_gene: TRBV6-2/TRBV6-3
abundance: .
CDR3aa: CASSYGWEGTSDGNEQFF

j_gene: TRBJ2-1
v_gene: TRBV13
abundance: .
CDR3aa: CASSYLSGSYNEQFF

j_gene: TRBJ1-5
v_gene: TRBV27
abundance: few
CDR3aa: CASRRTGNSNQPQHF

j_gene: TRBJ2-3
v_gene: TRBV5-6
abundance: .
CDR3aa: CASSSTGDTQYF

j_gene: TRBJ2-5
v_gene: TRBV5-6
abundance: .
CDR3aa: CASSLSPGQQETQYF

j_gene: TRBJ2-1
v_gene: TRBV3-1/TRBV3-2
abundance: .
CDR3aa: CASSQVLINEQFF

j_gene: TRBJ1-2
v_gene: TRBV27
abundance: .
CDR3aa: CASSQDSTGGYTF

j_gene: TRBJ1-1
v_gene: TRBV28
abundance: once
CDR3aa: CASSVWGRGTEAFF

j_gene: TRBJ2-7
v_gene: TRBV7-2
abundance: .
CDR3aa: CASSRSGTGGGEQYF

j_gene: TRBJ2-7
v_gene: TRBV6-5
abundance: .
CDR3aa: CASSPRTGETYEQYF

j_gene: TRBJ1-3
v_gene: TRBV3-1/TRBV3-2
abundance: few
CDR3aa: CASSPNYEGGAGNTIYF

j_gene: TRBJ1-1
v_gene: TRBV7-9
abundance: .
CDR3aa: CASSLAGGDEAFF

j_gene: TRBJ1-5
v_gene: TRBV19
abundance: .
CDR3aa: CASSIVRGSANQPQHF

j_gene: TRBJ2-7
v_gene: TRBV27
abundance: .
CDR3aa: CASSSGQGLARKQYF

j_gene: TRBJ1-2
v_gene: TRBV18
abundance: few
CDR3aa: CASSSTRTADTHTF

j_gene: TRBJ2-5
v_gene: TRBV5-1
abundance: .
CDR3aa: CASSLVAGRQETQYF

j_gene: TRBJ2-6
v_gene: TRBV9
abundance: .
CDR3aa: CASSVGARASGANVLTF

j_gene: TRBJ2-1
v_gene: TRBV6-5
abundance: .
CDR3aa: CASSRQGPYNEQFF

j_gene: TRBJ1-1
v_gene: TRBV7-8
abundance: once
CDR3aa: CASSLAGLRQAAFF